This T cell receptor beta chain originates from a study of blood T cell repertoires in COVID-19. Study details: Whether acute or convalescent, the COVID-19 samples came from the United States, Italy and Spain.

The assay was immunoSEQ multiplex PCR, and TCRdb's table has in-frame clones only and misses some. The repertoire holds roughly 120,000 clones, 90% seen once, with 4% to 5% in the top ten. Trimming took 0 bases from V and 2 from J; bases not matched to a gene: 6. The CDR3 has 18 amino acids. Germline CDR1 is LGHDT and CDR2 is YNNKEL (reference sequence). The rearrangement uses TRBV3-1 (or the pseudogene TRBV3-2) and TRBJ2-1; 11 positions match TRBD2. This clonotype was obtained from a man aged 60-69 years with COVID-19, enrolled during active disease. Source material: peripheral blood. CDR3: CASSQDQGSGRAYNEQFF. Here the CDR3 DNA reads TGTGCCAGCAGCCAAGATCAAGGTAGCGGGAGGGCCTACAATGAGCAGTTCTTC.